This T cell receptor beta chain was sequenced in a study of T cell responses to AZD1222 COVID-19 vaccine. Study in general: Pooling of second doses given at about 4 or about 12 weeks was done.

The germline CDR1 and CDR2 sequences are SGHRS and YFSETQ. The V gene end was trimmed by 0 bases and the J gene end by 9 bases; junction bases not matched to a gene: 8. CDR3 length: 15 residues. Findings and caveats of the study: Mapped onto spike, vaccine-associated CD4 TCRs spanned it and were dominant at 160-218 and 743-854. A mostly white British donor set with more females was recruited, and clonal diversity was possibly underestimated. Repertoires in all cases were sampled only once the peak T cell response had passed.

Concerning this clone: Its antigen is still unknown.

Clones were sequenced by immunoSEQ multiplex PCR, and TCRdb holds only the in-frame ones, with some missing. This repertoire shows 90,000 to 120,000 clones, around 91% found once; its top ten account for roughly 21%. The source was peripheral blood, collected on day 0 of AZD1222 vaccination. The chain is built from TRBV5-1 and TRBJ2-2; 7 bases agree with TRBD2. This sequence was found in an adult in good health. CDR3 DNA: TGCGCCAGCAGCTTGGTAGAGGAAGCGGGGAGGGAGCTGTTTTTT. This sequence encodes CASSLVEEAGRELFF.